One T cell receptor (beta chain) is described in this entry. Its matching antigen is unknown. Libraries of TCR beta came from quantitative 5'-RACE with molecular barcodes. TCRdb fed the 5' RACE reads into MiXCR, producing one record per CDR3 protein. Of 330,000 or so distinct CDR3 sequences listed, less than 9.5% were seen once; the top ten hold roughly 15%. Germline assignment: CDR1 SGHRS and CDR2 YFSETQ. Trimming left V 4 bases short and J 1 base short, with 8 bases between. This CDR3 is built from 13 residues. The data stem from a study of CD8 T cells in ankylosing spondylitis. Findings and limits, study-wide: In synovial fluid and blood from reactive arthritis, some motif variants were previously reported. Disease-linked clones reportedly concentrated significantly in matched ankylosing spondylitis synovial fluid. What seemed typical of ankylosing spondylitis blood was a TCR beta motif built from several highly homologous variants. The disease-linked clones had a CD8+ phenotype and low blood frequencies.

What was sequenced was blood, either unsorted or a sorted T cell fraction (not recorded which). The origin of this receptor is a male donor with ankylosing spondylitis. V gene TRBV5-1 combines with J gene TRBJ2-5; D is unclear. The DNA of the CDR3 is TGCGCCAGCAGCCCCGCTTTCCAAGAGACCCAGTACTTC. This encodes CASSPAFQETQYF.